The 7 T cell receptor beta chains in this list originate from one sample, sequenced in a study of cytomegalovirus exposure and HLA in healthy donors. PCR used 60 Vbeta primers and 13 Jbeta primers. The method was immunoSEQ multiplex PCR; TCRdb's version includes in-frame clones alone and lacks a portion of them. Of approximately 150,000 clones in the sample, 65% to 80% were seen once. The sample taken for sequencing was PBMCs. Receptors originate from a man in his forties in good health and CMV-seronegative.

The CDR3 DNA follows: TGTGCCAGCAGTTACTCCCCACAGCTCCAAGAGACCCAGTACTTC. Its protein is CASSYSPQLQETQYF. V usage is TRBV6-5 and J usage is TRBJ2-5, with no clear D. This CDR3 has 15 amino acids. V lost 0 bases to trimming and J lost 1 base, with 9 bases between them. Looked up from germline, CDR1 is MNHEY and CDR2 is SVGAGI.

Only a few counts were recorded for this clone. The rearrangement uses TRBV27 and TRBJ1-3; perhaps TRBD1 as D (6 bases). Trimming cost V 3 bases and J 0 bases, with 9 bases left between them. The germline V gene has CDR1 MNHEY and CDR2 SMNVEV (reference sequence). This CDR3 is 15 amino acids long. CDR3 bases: TGTGCCAGCAGTTTGGGGGCTAGCTCTGGAAACACCATATATTTT. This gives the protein CASSLGASSGNTIYF.

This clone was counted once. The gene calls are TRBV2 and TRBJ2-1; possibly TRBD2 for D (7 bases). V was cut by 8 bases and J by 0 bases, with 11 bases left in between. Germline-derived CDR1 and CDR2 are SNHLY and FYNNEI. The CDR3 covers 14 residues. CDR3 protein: CASGGGGSYNEQFF. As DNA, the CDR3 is TGTGCCAGCGGGGGAGGGGGCTCCTACAATGAGCAGTTCTTC.

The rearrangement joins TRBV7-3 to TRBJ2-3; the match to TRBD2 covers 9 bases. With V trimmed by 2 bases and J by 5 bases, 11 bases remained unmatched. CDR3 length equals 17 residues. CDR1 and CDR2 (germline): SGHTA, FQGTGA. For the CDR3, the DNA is TGTGCCAGCAGCTTAGGTTCCGGGCGGGGGGGCGGAGATACGCAGTATTTT. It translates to CASSLGSGRGGGDTQYF.

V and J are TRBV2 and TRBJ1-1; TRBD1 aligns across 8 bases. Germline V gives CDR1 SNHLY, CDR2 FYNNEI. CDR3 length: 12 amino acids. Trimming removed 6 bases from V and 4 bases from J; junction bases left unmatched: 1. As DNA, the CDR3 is TGTGCCAGCAGCAGGGGGCGCACTGAAGCTTTCTTT. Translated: CASSRGRTEAFF.

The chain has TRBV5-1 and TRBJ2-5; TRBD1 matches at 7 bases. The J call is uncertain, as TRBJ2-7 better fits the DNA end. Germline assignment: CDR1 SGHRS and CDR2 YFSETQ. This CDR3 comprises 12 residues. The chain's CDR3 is CASNRQGAEQYF. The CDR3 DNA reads TGCGCCAGCAACAGACAGGGAGCCGAGCAGTACTTC.

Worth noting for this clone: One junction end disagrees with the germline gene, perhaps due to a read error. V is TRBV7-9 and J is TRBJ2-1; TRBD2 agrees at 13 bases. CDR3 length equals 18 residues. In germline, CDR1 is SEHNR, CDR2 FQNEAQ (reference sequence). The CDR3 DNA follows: TGTTCCAGCAGCGGCACTAGCGGGGGGGCCGGATCCTACAATGAGCAGTTCTTC. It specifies CSSSGTSGGAGSYNEQFF.